What follows describes a single T cell receptor beta chain. Its matching antigen is unknown. This sample is drawn from a study of shared clonotypes between healthy human individuals. General study findings and limits: Naive subsets, compared against memory subsets, generally had larger estimated richness values. Lower generation probabilities were found for non-shared clonotypes than for those shared by all four donors.

Across several immunoSEQ plates, the genomic DNA of each subset was split evenly. Tens of thousands of T cell genomes (around 0.2 ug DNA) went into each sorted-subset replicate. Clones were sequenced by immunoSEQ multiplex PCR, and TCRdb holds only the in-frame ones, with some missing. The sample yields millions of clones, less than 95% seen once. The V gene's germline CDR1 is ENHRY and CDR2 SYGVKD. The CDR3 is made up of 14 amino acids. Trimming shortened V by 3 bases and J by 6 bases, and 14 bases separated the two germline ends. Naive CD8 isolation took CD45RO-negative cells positively selected for CCR7 and excluded terminally differentiated effector memory CD45RA+ cells.

The chain employs TRBV10-3 and TRBJ1-1, with D possibly TRBD1 on 5 matching bases. The sequence was obtained from a man aged 18 to 30 in good health. Sequencing was done on a sample of naive CD8+ T cells sorted from blood. The CDR3: CAISDDLGGAEAFF. For the CDR3, the DNA is TGTGCCATCAGTGATGATTTGGGAGGGGCTGAAGCTTTCTTT.